Below are 32 T cell receptor beta chains sequenced from a single sample in a study of blood T cell repertoires in COVID-19. Some clones are missing from TCRdb's copy, which holds only in-frame ones; the method was immunoSEQ multiplex PCR. The sample holds 200,000 to 250,000 clones, 65% to 90% seen once. The sample taken for sequencing was PBMCs or T cells enriched from blood (not recorded which). These receptor sequences come from a woman aged 25 to 45 who had been exposed to COVID-19.

V gene TRBV19 combines with J gene TRBJ1-2; D is unresolved. The V end was cut by 6 bases, the J end by 5 bases, with 13 bases between. Germline V lookup: CDR1 LNHDA, CDR2 SQIVND (reference sequence). There are 13 residues in the CDR3. The CDR3 DNA reads as TGTGCCAGTAGAACCAACAGTGGTTATGGCTACACCTTC. This gives the protein CASRTNSGYGYTF.

This clone came up a few times. The chain has TRBV3-1 (or the pseudogene TRBV3-2) and TRBJ1-1, with 9 bases lining up with TRBD1. Trimming took 8 bases from V and 9 from J; bases not matched to a gene: 10. Germline CDR1 is LGHDT and CDR2 is YNNKEL (reference sequence). The CDR3 consists of 13 residues. The CDR3 loop is CASLQGAHGKAFF. Written as DNA, the CDR3 is TGTGCCAGCCTACAGGGGGCGCATGGTAAAGCTTTCTTT.

Only one count was recorded for this clone. The CDR3 sequence is CASSVADSYNEQFF. Here the CDR3 DNA reads TGTGCCAGCAGCGTAGCTGACAGTTACAATGAGCAGTTCTTC. The chain links TRBV9 to TRBJ2-1; TRBD1 is a possible D gene (5 bases). The V gene lost 0 bases and the J gene lost 4 bases, with 8 bases spanning the gap. The germline gives CDR1 SGDLS, CDR2 YYNGEE. There are 14 residues in the CDR3.

In its sample, this clone was seen a few times. The genes are TRBV18 and TRBJ2-7; the match to TRBD2 covers 7 bases. The V segment lost 3 bases and the J segment 7 bases; nucleotides outside the gene matches: 3. The CDR3 extends over 12 amino acids. Germline CDR1 reads KGHSH; CDR2 reads LQKENI. The CDR3 is CASSPARGEQYF. CDR3 nucleotides: TGTGCCAGCTCACCGGCGCGGGGGGAGCAGTACTTC.

Points on this clone: At one end the junction does not follow the germline gene, possibly because of a read error. J is TRBJ2-1 and V is TRBV7-7; the D is unclear. Germline CDR1 is SSHAT and CDR2 is FNYEAQ (reference sequence). This CDR3 has 13 residues. The DNA for the CDR3 is TGTGCTAGCAGCTTGGGCACGTACAATGAGCAGTTCTTC. Protein: CASSLGTYNEQFF.

This chain uses TRBV10-3 with TRBJ2-7; 9 nucleotides match TRBD2. CDR1 is ENHRY and CDR2 is SYGVKD in the germline V gene. With V trimmed by 9 bases and J by 2 bases, 8 bases remained unmatched. The CDR3 has 14 amino acids. The CDR3, as DNA: TGTGCCATACAACCGGCGGGGGGGGCCTACGAGCAGTACTTC. It encodes CAIQPAGGAYEQYF.

The J gene is TRBJ1-4, the V gene TRBV5-1; a possible D gene is TRBD1 (6 bases). Germline V gene sequence: CDR1 SGHRS, CDR2 YFSETQ. The CDR3 is 15 residues long. V lost 3 bases to trimming and J lost 4 bases, with 13 bases between them. CDR3: CASSSGGLHNEKLFF. CDR3 bases: TGCGCCAGCAGCTCGGGGGGCCTCCATAATGAAAAACTGTTTTTT.

This clone was observed a single time. This chain connects TRBV6-4 to TRBJ1-1; the D gene is possibly TRBD1 (6 bases). The CDR3 loop spans 14 amino acids. V gave up 2 bases and J gave up 2 bases, with 9 bases separating them. Germline values: CDR1 MRHNA, CDR2 SNTAGT. CDR3 sequence (DNA): TGTGCCAGCAGTGACGAGGGGGTTAACACTGAAGCTTTCTTT. Translating it yields CASSDEGVNTEAFF.

The V and J genes are TRBV4-1 and TRBJ1-4; possibly TRBD1 for D (6 bases). Trimming removed 4 bases from V and 8 bases from J, with 17 bases in between. Germline V gives CDR1 MGHRA, CDR2 YSYEKL. This CDR3 region has 15 residues. The CDR3 protein is CASSRTGTIFEKLFF. The CDR3 region has the DNA TGCGCCAGCAGCCGAACCGGGACAATATTCGAAAAACTGTTTTTT.

This chain connects TRBV6-5 to TRBJ1-5; 9 positions match TRBD1. With 5 bases clipped from V and 2 bases from J, the junction kept 4 bases outside the gene matches. The CDR3 is 15 residues long. In germline, CDR1 is MNHEY, CDR2 SVGAGI. CDR3 in amino acids: CASSQDRGGNQPQHF. In nucleotides, the CDR3 is TGTGCCAGCAGTCAGGACAGGGGTGGCAATCAGCCCCAGCATTTT.

The chain uses TRBV27 and TRBJ2-3, with a possible D match to TRBD1 (5 bases). The CDR3 has 15 amino acids. The V and J ends lost 3 bases and 2 bases respectively, with 12 bases between them. The V gene's germline CDR1 is MNHEY and CDR2 SMNVEV (reference sequence). In nucleotides, the CDR3 is TGTGCCAGCAGTTTGCGCAGGGCGGACACAGATACGCAGTATTTT. It translates to CASSLRRADTDTQYF.

The chain couples TRBV29-1 to TRBJ2-7, with TRBD2 identical over 13 bases. CDR1 is SQVTM, CDR2 ANQGSEA, per germline. This CDR3 is 16 amino acids long. V trimming: 6 bases; J trimming: 6 bases; junction bases outside the gene matches: 14. The CDR3 loop reads CSVGGTSGTAAREQYF. CDR3 DNA sequence: TGCAGCGTGGGGGGGACTAGCGGGACGGCTGCTCGCGAGCAGTACTTC.

The rearrangement uses TRBV7-3 and TRBJ2-7; 9 bases match TRBD1. The ends lost 5 bases at V and 4 bases at J; junction bases unmatched: 9. CDR1 SGHTA and CDR2 FQGTGA come from the germline V gene. This CDR3 has 15 amino acids. CDR3 coding DNA: TGTGCCAGCAGCCTTTCCGGGACAGGGCTTTACGAGCAGTACTTC. Translation: CASSLSGTGLYEQYF.

The gene calls are TRBV18 and TRBJ1-5; possibly TRBD1 for D (5 bases). V was shortened by 8 bases and J by 0 bases, with 14 bases between the two germline ends. The CDR3 has 15 amino acids. Germline V gene data show CDR1 as KGHSH and CDR2 as LQKENI. The CDR3: CASTTLGDSNQPQHF. CDR3 nucleotides: TGTGCCAGCACCACGCTAGGGGATAGCAATCAGCCCCAGCATTTT.

This clone has just one count. V gene TRBV19 combines with J gene TRBJ1-6; D remains unclear. This CDR3 contains 13 residues. Trimming removed 6 bases from V and 7 bases from J, with 10 bases in between. CDR1 and CDR2 (germline): LNHDA, SQIVND (reference sequence). The CDR3 is CASRPRRNSPLHF. For the CDR3, the DNA is TGTGCCAGTAGACCCCGGCGGAATTCACCCCTCCACTTT.

The V gene is TRBV3-1 (or the pseudogene TRBV3-2), the J gene TRBJ2-2; D call uncertain. Germline V gives CDR1 LGHDT, CDR2 YNNKEL (reference sequence). Trimming shortened V by 4 bases and J by 0 bases, and 9 bases separated the two germline ends. The CDR3 consists of 15 residues. CDR3 in DNA: TGTGCCAGCAGCCGAAGACTTGCGAACACCGGGGAGCTGTTTTTT. Its translation is CASSRRLANTGELFF.

The genes are TRBV5-1 and TRBJ2-1; 8 bases map to TRBD1. Germline V gene data show CDR1 as SGHRS and CDR2 as YFSETQ. V was clipped by 3 bases and J by 3 bases; unmatched bases: 8. The CDR3 is 16 residues long. The DNA for the CDR3 is TGCGCCAGCAGCTCTCAGGGGGCAGGCGTCTACAATGAGCAGTTCTTC. Translation gives CASSSQGAGVYNEQFF.

This clone was recorded a few times. This chain uses TRBV19 with TRBJ1-2; D is possibly TRBD1 (5 bases). The ends were cut back, 5 bases at V and 7 bases at J, with 17 bases in the middle. The germline V gene encodes CDR1 LNHDA and CDR2 SQIVND (reference sequence). This CDR3 is 14 amino acids long. CDR3 DNA sequence: TGTGCCAGTAGTCGCGGAGCCGGGGACTTTGGCTACACCTTC. Its translation: CASSRGAGDFGYTF. Complete variable domain (other parts from reference TRBV19 and TRBJ1-2): DGGITQSPKYLFRKEGQNVTLSCEQNLNHDAMYWYRQDPGQGLRLIYYSQIVNDFQKGDIAEGYSVSREKKESFPLTVTSAQKNPTAFYLCASSRGAGDFGYTFGSGTRLTVV.

This clone was seen only a few times. The V and J genes are TRBV2 and TRBJ1-5, with D unresolved. Germline CDR1 is SNHLY and CDR2 is FYNNEI. This CDR3 spans 16 amino acids. V gave up 6 bases and J gave up 2 bases, with 17 bases separating them. The CDR3 sequence is CASSPSLHSGNQPQHF. The CDR3 nucleotides are TGTGCCAGCAGCCCTTCTCTCCATAGCGGCAATCAGCCCCAGCATTTT.

The chain combines TRBV11-3 with TRBJ2-1, with 10 bases identical to TRBD2. J was trimmed by 9 bases and V by 3 bases; bases with no gene match: 2. The V gene's germline CDR1 is SGHNT and CDR2 YENEEA. This CDR3 comprises 13 residues. CDR3 amino acids: CASSFSSGSEQFF. The CDR3 DNA is TGTGCCAGCAGCTTCTCTAGCGGGAGTGAGCAGTTCTTC.

This clone is a singleton in its sample. The chain joins TRBV24-1 to TRBJ2-2; a weak D match, TRBD1 (5 bases). Trimming pared 4 bases from V and 6 bases from J, leaving 17 bases between. The CDR3 has 16 residues. The germline CDR1 and CDR2 sequences are KGHDR and SFDVKD. The CDR3: CATSDPTAGRSGELFF. In nucleotides, the CDR3 is TGTGCCACCAGTGACCCGACCGCAGGGCGATCCGGGGAGCTGTTTTTT.

The chain couples TRBV5-4 to TRBJ1-2, with 7 bases that match TRBD1. Germline V gene lookup returns CDR1 SGHNT and CDR2 YYREEE (reference sequence). The CDR3 is 15 amino acids. Trimming cost V 3 bases and J 5 bases; bases outside gene matches: 10. The CDR3 protein is CASSSTGDRAYGYTF. In nucleotides, the CDR3 is TGTGCCAGCAGCTCGACTGGCGACAGGGCATATGGCTACACCTTC. Filled out from reference TRBV5-4 and TRBJ1-2, the complete variable domain reads ETGVTQSPTHLIKTRGQQVTLRCSSQSGHNTVSWYQQALGQGPQFIFQYYREEENGRGNFPPRFSGLQFPNYSSELNVNALELDDSALYLCASSSTGDRAYGYTFGSGTRLTVV.

This chain joins TRBV27 and TRBJ1-1; D perhaps matches TRBD1 (5 bases). The ends were cut back, 3 bases at V and 4 bases at J, with 9 bases in the middle. CDR1 MNHEY and CDR2 SMNVEV come from the germline V gene (reference sequence). The CDR3 is made up of 13 amino acids. The CDR3 DNA reads TGTGCCAGCAGTTTTACGACAGTCACTGAAGCTTTCTTT. Translating gives CASSFTTVTEAFF.

This chain joins TRBV2 and TRBJ1-6; D is possibly TRBD1 (5 bases). From germline, CDR1 is SNHLY and CDR2 FYNNEI. V lost 6 bases and J 9 bases, leaving 18 bases between the germline ends. The CDR3 has 15 residues. CDR3 sequence reads: CASSPPVGAASPLHF. The CDR3 DNA is TGTGCCAGCAGCCCCCCGGTAGGGGCAGCTTCACCCCTCCACTTT.

The chain employs TRBV9 and TRBJ2-1, with D tentatively TRBD1 (5 bases). The CDR3 loop spans 17 amino acids. Per the germline V gene, CDR1 is SGDLS and CDR2 is YYNGEE. Trimming pared 6 bases from V and 1 base from J, leaving 20 bases between. The CDR3 bases are TGTGCCAGCACCCACAGTCAGGGTTCAGCATCCTACAATGAGCAGTTCTTC. Translating it yields CASTHSQGSASYNEQFF. The full variable domain, completed using reference TRBV9 and TRBJ2-1, is DSGVTQTPKHLITATGQRVTLRCSPRSGDLSVYWYQQSLDQGLQFLIQYYNGEERAKGNILERFSAQQFPDLHSELNLSSLELGDSALYFCASTHSQGSASYNEQFFGPGTRLTVL.

This clone is a singleton in its sample. The chain combines TRBV2 with TRBJ2-7; D is possibly TRBD1 (5 bases). Germline lookup yields CDR1 SNHLY and CDR2 FYNNEI. CDR3 length equals 13 residues. V shed 6 bases and J shed 2 bases, with 11 bases lying between them. The CDR3 sequence is CASRSQGPYEQYF. In DNA form, the CDR3 reads TGTGCCAGCAGGAGCCAGGGCCCCTACGAGCAGTACTTC.

The chain combines TRBV7-8 with TRBJ2-2, with 10 bases that match TRBD1. Germline CDR1 reads SGHVS; CDR2 reads FQNEAQ. CDR3 length: 13 residues. Trimming at V came to 9 bases and at J to 6 bases, leaving 4 bases not matched to a gene. CDR3: CASGQGESGELFF. The CDR3 DNA reads as TGTGCCAGTGGACAGGGGGAATCCGGGGAGCTGTTTTTT.

The rearrangement joins TRBV10-2 to TRBJ2-7; D may be TRBD1 (6 bases). Germline-derived CDR1 and CDR2 are WSHSY and SAAADI. This CDR3 is 16 amino acids long. Trimming took 4 bases from V and 0 from J, leaving 16 bases between them. Here the CDR3 DNA reads TGCGCCAGCAGTGGTTCCAACAGGGCCCCCTCCTACGAGCAGTACTTC. Encoded protein: CASSGSNRAPSYEQYF.

The chain has TRBV3-1 (or the pseudogene TRBV3-2) and TRBJ2-2; D might be TRBD2 (5 bases). V was cut by 1 base and J by 2 bases, with 5 bases left in between. This CDR3 comprises 14 residues. Germline V gene sequence: CDR1 LGHDT, CDR2 YNNKEL (reference sequence). CDR3 amino acids: CASSQAGNTGELFF. The CDR3 nucleotides read TGTGCCAGCAGCCAAGCGGGAAACACCGGGGAGCTGTTTTTT.

The rearrangement joins TRBV3-1 (or the pseudogene TRBV3-2) to TRBJ2-3, with D possibly matching TRBD2 (6 bases). The germline V and J ends were trimmed by 0 bases and 2 bases, with 18 bases remaining between them. Germline V lookup: CDR1 LGHDT, CDR2 YNNKEL (reference sequence). The CDR3 has 18 amino acids. CDR3 in DNA: TGTGCCAGCAGCCAAGAGTTGTACGGGGGTGTCACCACAGATACGCAGTATTTT. Protein sequence: CASSQELYGGVTTDTQYF.

This clone was seen more than once but under ten times. This chain uses TRBV11-3 with TRBJ1-4; D perhaps matches TRBD1 (5 bases). V lost 5 bases to trimming and J lost 0 bases, with 13 bases between them. The length of the CDR3 is 16 residues. CDR1 and CDR2 (germline): SGHNT, YENEEA. The CDR3 DNA sequence: TGTGCCAGCAGCCTTTGGACATCATCAACTAATGAAAAACTGTTTTTT. Protein: CASSLWTSSTNEKLFF.

The rearrangement joins TRBV9 to TRBJ1-2; TRBD1 matches 7 bases. Looked up from germline, CDR1 is SGDLS and CDR2 is YYNGEE. This CDR3 is 13 amino acids long. J gave up 7 bases and V 4 bases, and 7 bases lay outside the gene matches. CDR3 protein: CASSKTGSGGYTF. For the CDR3, the DNA is TGTGCCAGCAGCAAGACAGGGAGCGGTGGCTACACCTTC.